This entry lists 20 T cell receptor beta chains sequenced from one sample in a study of cytomegalovirus exposure and HLA in healthy donors. A multiplex PCR was run with 60 Vbeta primers and 13 Jbeta primers. The assay was immunoSEQ multiplex PCR, and TCRdb's table has in-frame clones only and misses some. The sample contains approximately 160,000 clones, 65% to 85% of which appear only once. Specimen: PBMCs. These TCRs come from a woman younger than 35 in good health and CMV-seronegative.

The chain uses TRBV6-4 and TRBJ2-1; possible D gene TRBD2, 6 bases. V lost 6 bases to trimming and J lost 10 bases, with 16 bases between them. The germline gives CDR1 MRHNA, CDR2 SNTAGT. There are 13 residues in the CDR3. The CDR3 region has the DNA TGTGCCAGCAGATCAGGGCCGGGGGACGAGCAGTTCTTC. Translated, it gives CASRSGPGDEQFF.

The chain uses TRBV7-2 and TRBJ1-2; D is ambiguous. The CDR3 runs 13 residues. CDR1 SGHTA and CDR2 FQGNSA come from the germline V gene. V shed 6 bases and J shed 4 bases, with 12 bases lying between them. The CDR3 nucleotides are TGTGCCAGCAGAAAAGCCGAAAGCTATGGCTACACCTTC. As protein: CASRKAESYGYTF.

This chain connects TRBV11-3 to TRBJ2-7, with TRBD2 identical over 8 bases. The V gene's germline CDR1 is SGHNT and CDR2 YENEEA. The V segment lost 3 bases and the J segment 2 bases; nucleotides outside the gene matches: 6. This CDR3 spans 15 amino acids. The chain's CDR3 is CASSFFGSGTYEQYF. CDR3 bases: TGTGCCAGCAGCTTTTTCGGTAGCGGGACCTACGAGCAGTACTTC.

On this clone itself: One end of the junction fails to match germline, which may point to a read error. The chain links TRBV7-7 to TRBJ2-3; 12 bases align to TRBD2. The CDR3 length is 17 residues. Germline V gene data show CDR1 as SSHAT and CDR2 as FNYEAQ (reference sequence). The DNA of the CDR3 is TGTGCTAGCAGCTTTGGCGCTAGCGGGAGGGCAGCAGATACGCAGTATTTT. Translated, it gives CASSFGASGRAADTQYF.

This rearrangement joins TRBV5-4 to TRBJ1-3, with 9 bases lining up with TRBD1. The V gene end was trimmed by 4 bases and the J gene end by 8 bases; junction bases not matched to a gene: 10. Germline lookup yields CDR1 SGHNT and CDR2 YYREEE (reference sequence). This CDR3 is 15 amino acids long. The CDR3: CASSKAGQGVHTIYF. The CDR3 region has the DNA TGTGCCAGCAGCAAGGCGGGACAGGGTGTGCACACCATATATTTT.

For this clone: The junction departs from germline at one end; a sequencing error may be responsible. The CDR3 nucleotides read TGTGCCGGCAGCTCCCAGTCGCGGCCCACTGAAGCTTTCTTT. Protein product: CAGSSQSRPTEAFF. The J gene is TRBJ1-1, the V gene TRBV5-4; D is uncertain. Germline CDR1 is SGHNT and CDR2 is YYREEE (reference sequence). The CDR3 runs to 14 residues.

The V and J genes are TRBV6-1 and TRBJ1-1; 7 bases align to TRBD1. V lost 0 bases, J lost 9 bases, and 4 bases stayed unmatched. CDR3 length: 13 residues. Germline CDR1 MNHNS, CDR2 SASEGT. The CDR3 DNA reads as TGTGCCAGCAGTGAAGCGTGGGACAGACAAGCTTTCTTT. Amino acid sequence: CASSEAWDRQAFF.

This clone was seen only once. The J gene is TRBJ1-5, the V gene TRBV19, with D possibly TRBD1 on 5 matching bases. Germline CDR1 and CDR2: LNHDA and SQIVND (reference sequence). The CDR3 consists of 15 residues. Trimming took off 6 bases at V and 4 bases at J, with 16 bases between the two ends. For the CDR3, the DNA is TGTGCCAGTAGGTTAACAGGTCTCAAGAATCAGCCCCAGCATTTT. This codes for CASRLTGLKNQPQHF.

The chain is built from TRBV9 and TRBJ2-3; 9 positions agree with TRBD1. The CDR3 loop spans 16 amino acids. CDR1 and CDR2 (germline): SGDLS, YYNGEE. Germline trimming cut 1 base from V and 2 bases from J; bases unmatched to any gene: 5. CDR3 nucleotides: TGTGCCAGCAGCGTAAGACAGGGGGTGAACACAGATACGCAGTATTTT. Translating gives CASSVRQGVNTDTQYF.

This clone has more than one count but fewer than ten. The chain combines TRBV4-3 with TRBJ2-3; D ambiguous. CDR3 length: 15 amino acids. V was trimmed by 1 base and J by 6 bases, leaving 14 bases between them. CDR1 LGHNA and CDR2 YSLEER come from the germline V gene. CDR3 DNA sequence: TGCGCCAGCAGCCAAGTTAGGATGGGCTTCGATACGCAGTATTTT. This encodes CASSQVRMGFDTQYF.

The rearrangement joins TRBV12-5 to TRBJ1-1; D might be TRBD1 (6 bases). V gave up 7 bases and J gave up 4 bases, with 19 bases separating them. CDR3 length: 15 amino acids. Looked up from germline, CDR1 is LGHNT and CDR2 is FRNRAP. This chain's CDR3 is CASALGGAGGTEAFF. As DNA, the CDR3 is TGTGCTAGTGCCTTGGGGGGGGCCGGGGGCACTGAAGCTTTCTTT.

This clone was seen a handful of times. This chain uses TRBV19 with TRBJ1-6, with TRBD1 as a possible D gene (5 bases). Trimming shortened V by 1 base and J by 14 bases, and 18 bases separated the two germline ends. CDR3 length: 15 residues. Germline assignment: CDR1 LNHDA and CDR2 SQIVND (reference sequence). CDR3 region: CASSIGRTGDSALHF. In DNA, the CDR3 is TGTGCCAGTAGTATAGGCCGGACGGGGGATTCGGCCCTCCACTTT.

The chain employs TRBV19 and TRBJ2-2; 11 bases agree with TRBD1. The germline gives CDR1 LNHDA, CDR2 SQIVND (reference sequence). Unmatched junction bases numbered 9, after V lost 4 bases and J lost 5 bases. CDR3 length: 17 amino acids. The CDR3 DNA reads as TGTGCCAGTAGTACTACTAGGACAGGGGGCAAGACCGGGGAGCTGTTTTTT. Its protein product is CASSTTRTGGKTGELFF.

The chain employs TRBV28 and TRBJ2-5; no clear D. V was trimmed by 8 bases and J by 2 bases, leaving 15 bases between them. This CDR3 contains 14 residues. Per germline, CDR1 MDHEN and CDR2 SYDVKM. The CDR3 is CASWVTGPQETQYF. The CDR3 nucleotides read TGTGCCAGCTGGGTAACGGGTCCACAAGAGACCCAGTACTTC.

The V and J genes are TRBV5-6 and TRBJ1-1, with 9 bases lining up with TRBD1. The ends lost 2 bases at V and 5 bases at J; junction bases unmatched: 1. Germline lookup yields CDR1 SGHDT and CDR2 YYEEEE. The CDR3 runs 13 residues. The CDR3 is CASSLQGATEAFF. The CDR3 region has the DNA TGTGCCAGCAGCTTACAGGGGGCTACTGAAGCTTTCTTT.

This clone was detected a few times. The V and J genes are TRBV9 and TRBJ1-5, with a possible D match to TRBD1 (5 bases). V lost 4 bases to trimming and J lost 2 bases, with 22 bases between them. Germline V gives CDR1 SGDLS, CDR2 YYNGEE. This CDR3 spans 18 amino acids. Written as DNA, the CDR3 is TGTGCCAGCAGCCCCCTTGAGGCAGGGACTAGTCGCAATCAGCCCCAGCATTTT. This sequence encodes CASSPLEAGTSRNQPQHF.

The chain combines TRBV2 with TRBJ2-5; no clear D. Per the germline V gene, CDR1 is SNHLY and CDR2 is FYNNEI. Trimming took 3 bases from V and 1 from J, leaving 6 bases between them. This CDR3 region has 13 residues. The CDR3: CASSEISQETQYF. DNA for the CDR3: TGTGCCAGCAGTGAGATCAGCCAAGAGACCCAGTACTTC.

V is TRBV19 and J is TRBJ2-5, with 9 nucleotides matching TRBD2. Trimming cost V 5 bases and J 4 bases; bases outside gene matches: 2. This CDR3 has 13 amino acids. Germline V gene data show CDR1 as LNHDA and CDR2 as SQIVND (reference sequence). In nucleotides, the CDR3 is TGTGCCAGTAGTTGGCGGGAGGGAGAGACCCAGTACTTC. Translation: CASSWREGETQYF. Full variable domain (missing parts from reference TRBV19 and TRBJ2-5): DGGITQSPKYLFRKEGQNVTLSCEQNLNHDAMYWYRQDPGQGLRLIYYSQIVNDFQKGDIAEGYSVSREKKESFPLTVTSAQKNPTAFYLCASSWREGETQYFGPGTRLLVL.

This chain connects TRBV5-6 to TRBJ2-5; no reliable D call. The end of the DNA aligns better with TRBJ2-7, so the J call may be wrong. CDR3 length: 15 amino acids. Germline-derived CDR1 and CDR2 are SGHDT and YYEEEE. The CDR3 sequence is CASSLYARNLYEQYF. CDR3 DNA sequence: TGTGCCAGCAGCTTGTACGCCCGAAACCTCTACGAGCAGTACTTC.

This clone is a singleton in its sample. This chain joins TRBV11-2 and TRBJ2-1; 8 bases match TRBD2. CDR1 is SGHAT, CDR2 FQNNGV, per germline. With 2 bases clipped from V and 10 bases from J, the junction kept 10 bases outside the gene matches. This CDR3 contains 15 residues. Written as DNA, the CDR3 is TGTGCCAGCAGCTTACGTCTAGCGGGCCAGGGGGAGCAGTTCTTC. As protein: CASSLRLAGQGEQFF.